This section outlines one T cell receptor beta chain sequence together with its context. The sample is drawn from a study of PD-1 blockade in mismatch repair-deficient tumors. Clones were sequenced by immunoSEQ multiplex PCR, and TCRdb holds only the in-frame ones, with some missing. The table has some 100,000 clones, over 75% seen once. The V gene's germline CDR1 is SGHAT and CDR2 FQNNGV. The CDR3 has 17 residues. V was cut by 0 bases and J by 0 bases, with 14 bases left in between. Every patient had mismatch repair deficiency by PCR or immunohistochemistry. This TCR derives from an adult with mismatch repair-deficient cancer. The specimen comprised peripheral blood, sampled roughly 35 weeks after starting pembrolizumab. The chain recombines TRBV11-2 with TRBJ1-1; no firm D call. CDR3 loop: CASSLEIGYGMNTEAFF. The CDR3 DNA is TGTGCCAGCAGCTTAGAAATCGGGTACGGTATGAACACTGAAGCTTTCTTT.